The 13 T cell receptor beta chains presented below share a single source sample, sequenced in a study of post-analysis software for immune sequencing data (dated by TCRdb to about 2015). General findings and caveats noted by the study authors: Four or five TRBV segments, including TRBV5-6, TRBV5-1 and TRBV20-1, were significantly more frequent in patients than controls.

Which antigens these TCRs recognize remains unknown. To prepare the library, PCR was applied. The sequencer listed for this sample is Illumina HiSeq 2500. To reduce PCR and sequencing biases, unique molecular identifiers were incorporated into the TCR beta cDNA libraries. The public reads were reanalyzed by TCRdb: fastp trimming at Q25, MiXCR alignment, in-frame beta chains only. Every distinct CDR3 protein forms one entry, paired with its most common genes and DNA. In this sample the table shows roughly 800,000 distinct CDR3 sequences, 40% to 55% of which occur a single time. The top ten clonotypes cover roughly 5% of the sample. The sample was blood. These receptors came from a girl aged 5-17 years with multiple sclerosis.

This clonotype came up a few times. This CDR3 reads CASSFIGTGSGEQYF. CDR3 nucleotides: TGTGCCAGCAGTTTTATAGGGACAGGGTCGGGCGAGCAGTACTTC. The chain couples TRBV12-3 or TRBV12-4 to TRBJ2-5, with TRBD1 matching over 9 bases. The J call may be mistaken, given a closer DNA end match to TRBJ2-7. The CDR3 is 15 residues long.

The V and J genes are TRBV3-1 and TRBJ2-3; D is possibly TRBD2 (5 bases). The germline gives CDR1 LGHDT, CDR2 YNNKEL (reference sequence). Trimming pared 1 base from V and 4 bases from J, leaving 18 bases between. CDR3 length equals 17 residues. The DNA for the CDR3 is TGTGCCAGCAGCCAAGTTGCGATGGGAGCGCCCGCAGATACGCAGTATTTT. As protein: CASSQVAMGAPADTQYF.

The chain employs TRBV6-5 and TRBJ2-6; TRBD2 might be the D (6 bases). Trimming removed 0 bases from V and 10 bases from J, with 16 bases in between. The CDR3 totals 16 residues. Germline lookup yields CDR1 MNHEY and CDR2 SVGAGI. The CDR3 DNA is TGTGCCAGCAGTTACTCAGGGACTGCCCTCGGAAACGTCCTGACTTTC. Protein product: CASSYSGTALGNVLTF.

This clonotype occurred a few times. This sequence joins TRBV20-1 and TRBJ2-4; TRBD2 might be the D (6 bases). The CDR3 loop spans 14 amino acids. Germline V gene data show CDR1 as DFQATT and CDR2 as SNEGSKA (reference sequence). Trimming removed 0 bases from V and 3 bases from J, with 9 bases in between. CDR3 nucleotide sequence: TGCAGTGCTAGAGACGGGGGTTACAAAAACATTCAGTACTTC. Its translation: CSARDGGYKNIQYF.

In this sample, this clonotype turned up a few times. The chain carries TRBV18 and TRBJ2-4; a weak D match, TRBD1 (5 bases). V was shortened by 3 bases and J by 0 bases, with 12 bases between the two germline ends. This CDR3 has 16 residues. CDR1 is KGHSH and CDR2 is LQKENI in the germline V gene. This CDR3 reads CASSPGPGKAKNIQYF. As DNA, the CDR3 is TGTGCCAGCTCACCCGGACCAGGGAAAGCCAAAAACATTCAGTACTTC. The full variable domain, with the rest looked up from reference TRBV18 and TRBJ2-4, is NAGVMQNPRHLVRRRGQEARLRCSPMKGHSHVYWYRQLPEEGLKFMVYLQKENIIDESGMPKERFSAEFPKEGPSILRIQQVVRGDSAAYFCASSPGPGKAKNIQYFGAGTRLSVL.

This clonotype came up a few times. The chain carries TRBV6-1 and TRBJ2-7, with unresolved D. V lost 6 bases, J lost 2 bases, and 11 bases lay in between. This CDR3 has 13 amino acids. Looked up from germline, CDR1 is MNHNS and CDR2 is SASEGT. CDR3: CASSQTSTYEQYF. CDR3 in DNA: TGTGCCAGCAGCCAGACATCCACCTACGAGCAGTACTTC.

This clonotype turned up a few times. The chain carries TRBV7-9 and TRBJ2-7, with D unresolved. From germline, CDR1 is SEHNR and CDR2 FQNEAQ (reference sequence). The CDR3 runs 15 residues. V lost 5 bases to trimming and J lost 2 bases, with 16 bases between them. The CDR3 nucleotides read TGTGCCAGCAGCCCACCGACCCGGGTCCCCTACGAGCAGTACTTC. Translated: CASSPPTRVPYEQYF.

V is TRBV10-3 and J is TRBJ1-2; D perhaps matches TRBD1 (6 bases). V lost 6 bases and J 4 bases, leaving 12 bases between the germline ends. This CDR3 spans 13 amino acids. Germline-derived CDR1 and CDR2 are ENHRY and SYGVKD. The CDR3 is CAIRQGGGYGYTF. CDR3 in DNA: TGTGCCATCAGACAGGGAGGTGGCTATGGCTACACCTTC.

CDR3 in DNA: TGCGCCAGCAGCTTGGACATGGACAGGTTTTCCTACGAGCAGTACTTC. This translates into CASSLDMDRFSYEQYF. This chain links TRBV5-1 with TRBJ2-7, with 7 bases matching TRBD1. The length of the CDR3 is 16 residues. Per germline, CDR1 SGHRS and CDR2 YFSETQ. J was trimmed by 1 base and V by 0 bases; bases with no gene match: 7.

The chain recombines TRBV5-1 with TRBJ2-2, with D hard to call. Trimming shortened V by 0 bases and J by 3 bases, and 6 bases separated the two germline ends. Germline V gene lookup returns CDR1 SGHRS and CDR2 YFSETQ. The CDR3 extends over 14 amino acids. CDR3 DNA: TGCGCCAGCAGCTTGGACCGATACACCGGGGAGCTGTTTTTT. Translated: CASSLDRYTGELFF.

The chain links TRBV6-5 to TRBJ2-7; D is unresolved. TRBJ2-5 explains the end of the DNA better; the J call may be wrong. CDR3 size: 11 residues. Germline V gene lookup returns CDR1 MNHEY and CDR2 SVGAGI. This CDR3 reads CASRSWKTQYF. The CDR3 DNA is TGTGCCAGCAGAAGCTGGAAGACCCAGTACTTC.

About this clonotype itself: A read error may produce the germline difference seen at one junction end. The chain uses TRBV27 and TRBJ2-1; D is perhaps TRBD1 (6 bases). CDR1 and CDR2 from the germline V gene are MNHEY and SMNVEV (reference sequence). There are 13 residues in the CDR3. The CDR3 coding sequence is TGTGCCACCCTGGGGGCTAGCCATGGGGAGCCGTTCTTC. It encodes CATLGASHGEPFF.

The chain recombines TRBV9 with TRBJ2-3; D is perhaps TRBD2 (5 bases). This CDR3 comprises 14 residues. Trimming left V 3 bases short and J 6 bases short, with 14 bases between. Germline CDR1 reads SGDLS; CDR2 reads YYNGEE. Here the CDR3 DNA reads TGTGCCAGCAGCGGGAGGTGGGCCATGGATACGCAGTATTTT. It encodes CASSGRWAMDTQYF.